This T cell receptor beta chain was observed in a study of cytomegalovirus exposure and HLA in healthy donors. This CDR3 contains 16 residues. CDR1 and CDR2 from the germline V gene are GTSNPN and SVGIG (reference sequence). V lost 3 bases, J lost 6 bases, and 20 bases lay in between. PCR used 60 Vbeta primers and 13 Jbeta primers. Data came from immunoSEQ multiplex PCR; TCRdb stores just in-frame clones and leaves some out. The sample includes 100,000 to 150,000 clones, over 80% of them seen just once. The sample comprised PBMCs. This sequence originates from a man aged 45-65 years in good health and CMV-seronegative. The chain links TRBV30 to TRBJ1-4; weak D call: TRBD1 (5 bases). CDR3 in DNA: TGTGCCTGGAGCCGGGAGGACACAGTTGGGGATGAAAAACTGTTTTTT. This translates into CAWSREDTVGDEKLFF.